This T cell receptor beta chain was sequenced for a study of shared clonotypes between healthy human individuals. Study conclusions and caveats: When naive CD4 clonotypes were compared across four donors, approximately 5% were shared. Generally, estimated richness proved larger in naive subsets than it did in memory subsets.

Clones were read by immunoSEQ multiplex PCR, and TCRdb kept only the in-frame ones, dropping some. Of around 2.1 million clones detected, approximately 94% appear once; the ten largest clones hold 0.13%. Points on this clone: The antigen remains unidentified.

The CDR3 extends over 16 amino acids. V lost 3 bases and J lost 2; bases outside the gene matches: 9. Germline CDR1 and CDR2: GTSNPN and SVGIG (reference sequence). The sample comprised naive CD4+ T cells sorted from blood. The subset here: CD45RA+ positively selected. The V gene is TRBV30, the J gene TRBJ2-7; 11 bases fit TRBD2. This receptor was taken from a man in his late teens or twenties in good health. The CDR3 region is CAWSRLPGLAAYEQYF. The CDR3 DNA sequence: TGTGCCTGGAGCCGTCTCCCGGGACTAGCGGCCTACGAGCAGTACTTC.